Following are 21 T cell receptor beta chains from one sample sequenced in a study of identical twins. Each CDR3 protein gets one entry after TCRdb re-called the 5' RACE reads with MiXCR. The table has around 220,000 distinct CDR3 sequences, under 12% seen once. The source material was memory T cells sorted from blood. All receptors derive from a middle-aged man in good health.

The CDR3, as DNA: TGTGCCAGCAGCAAATGCGGGGGTATCACAGATACGCAGTATTTT. Its translation is CASSKCGGITDTQYF. The gene calls are TRBV21-1 and TRBJ2-3. TRBV21-1 is tagged as a pseudogene. This CDR3 region has 15 residues.

This clonotype was counted at least ten times. The rearrangement joins TRBV20-1 to TRBJ2-5; possibly TRBD1 for D (5 bases). This CDR3 is built from 12 residues. V gave up 2 bases and J gave up 5 bases, with 9 bases separating them. Germline V CDR1 and CDR2: DFQATT, SNEGSKA (reference sequence). CDR3 protein: CSARFRAETQYF. CDR3 in DNA: TGCAGTGCTAGATTCAGGGCTGAGACCCAGTACTTC.

V is TRBV12-3 or TRBV12-4 and J is TRBJ2-2; D remains ambiguous. The CDR3 contains 13 residues. The germline V and J ends were trimmed by 5 bases and 12 bases, with 16 bases remaining between them. CDR3 amino acids: CASSLSTEGKLFF. The CDR3 DNA sequence: TGTGCCAGCAGTCTTTCGACTGAAGGGAAGCTGTTTTTT.

In this sample, this clonotype turned up many times. V is TRBV3-1 and J is TRBJ1-1; 10 positions agree with TRBD1. V shed 4 bases, J shed 1 base, and the junction held 3 bases outside the gene matches. From germline, CDR1 is LGHDT and CDR2 YNNKEL (reference sequence). CDR3 length: 15 amino acids. CDR3 sequence reads: CASSLGTGANTEAFF. As DNA, the CDR3 is TGTGCCAGCAGCCTCGGGACAGGGGCGAACACTGAAGCTTTCTTT.

The chain has TRBV20-1 and TRBJ1-5; perhaps TRBD1 as D (5 bases). Germline CDR1 DFQATT, CDR2 SNEGSKA (reference sequence). Trimming cost V 4 bases and J 2 bases, with 12 bases left between them. The CDR3 has 14 amino acids. CDR3 protein: CSAIGGVGNQPQHF. In DNA form, the CDR3 reads TGCAGTGCTATTGGGGGGGTGGGCAATCAGCCCCAGCATTTT.

This clonotype was seen only a few times. The V and J genes are TRBV7-2 and TRBJ1-6; 7 bases map to TRBD1. Germline V CDR1 and CDR2: SGHTA, FQGNSA. The CDR3 is made up of 15 amino acids. V shed 5 bases and J 8 bases; nucleotides not matched to a gene: 9. The CDR3 reads CASSLRRGGDSPLHF. CDR3 nucleotide sequence: TGTGCCAGCAGCCTCCGGAGAGGGGGCGATTCACCCCTCCACTTT.

On this clonotype itself: This could be a read error, since a much larger clone is one nucleotide away. This chain links TRBV28 with TRBJ2-7; D uncertain. The CDR3 spans 12 residues. Looked up from germline, CDR1 is MDHEN and CDR2 is SYDVKM. The CDR3 here is CVSSLLSREQYF. The CDR3, as DNA: TGTGTCAGCAGTTTATTGTCGAGGGAGCAGTACTTC. Full variable domain (outside the CDR3, taken from reference TRBV28 and TRBJ2-7): DVKVTQSSRYLVKRTGEKVFLECVQDMDHENMFWYRQDPGLGLRLIYFSYDVKMKEKGDIPEGYSVSREKKERFSLILESASTNQTSMYLCVSSLLSREQYFGPGTRLTVT.

This clonotype was counted many times. The CDR3 DNA follows: TGTGCCAGCAGTTTTCGGGGGGCCTTTTATGGCTACACCTTC. As protein: CASSFRGAFYGYTF. This chain joins TRBV28 and TRBJ1-2; TRBD1 might be the D (6 bases). CDR3 length: 14 residues. Trimming took off 3 bases at V and 5 bases at J, with 13 bases between the two ends. Germline CDR1 reads MDHEN; CDR2 reads SYDVKM.

This clonotype came up many times. V is TRBV4-1 and J is TRBJ2-7; unclear D gene. Trimming took off 0 bases at V and 6 bases at J, with 9 bases between the two ends. This CDR3 is 13 amino acids long. Germline V gene data show CDR1 as MGHRA and CDR2 as YSYEKL. In nucleotides, the CDR3 is TGCGCCAGCAGCCAAGATAAGTACTCCGAGCAGTACTTC. It translates to CASSQDKYSEQYF.

This clonotype turned up a few times. The CDR3 DNA sequence: TGTGCCAGCAGCCTAGCGGGAGTGCGGGGAAAGAACAATGAGCAGTTCTTC. Translating gives CASSLAGVRGKNNEQFF. The V call is TRBV5-6, the J call TRBJ2-1, with TRBD2 identical over 10 bases. CDR1 SGHDT and CDR2 YYEEEE come from the germline V gene. Trimming removed 4 bases from V and 5 bases from J; junction bases left unmatched: 12. The CDR3 spans 17 residues.

Ten or more counts support this clonotype. DNA of the CDR3: TGTGCCACCAGCAGACCGGGACAGTATGAAGGCGAGCAGTACTTC. Translating gives CATSRPGQYEGEQYF. The chain employs TRBV15 and TRBJ2-7, with 7 nucleotides matching TRBD1. Germline CDR1 and CDR2: LNHNV and YYDKDF (reference sequence). Trimming cost V 2 bases and J 6 bases; bases outside gene matches: 10. The CDR3 totals 15 residues.

The CDR3 DNA reads as TGTGCCAGCAGTGAAGTATTACTAGCGGGAGACTCCTACGAGCAGTACTTC. Its protein is CASSEVLLAGDSYEQYF. The chain uses TRBV2 and TRBJ2-7; TRBD2 matches 11 bases. This CDR3 spans 17 amino acids. J was trimmed by 0 bases and V by 1 base; bases with no gene match: 5. Germline CDR1 and CDR2: SNHLY and FYNNEI.

This chain joins TRBV7-9 and TRBJ1-4, with D possibly being TRBD1 (5 bases). This CDR3 spans 14 amino acids. CDR1 is SEHNR, CDR2 FQNEAQ, per germline (reference sequence). V dropped 5 bases and J dropped 5 bases, with 12 bases sitting between them. CDR3 DNA sequence: TGTGCCAGCAGCCGTCCGGGACGGAATGAAAAACTGTTTTTT. Its protein is CASSRPGRNEKLFF.

This clonotype came up many times. The V and J genes are TRBV4-2 and TRBJ2-7; a weak D match, TRBD2 (5 bases). Germline CDR1 is LGHNA and CDR2 is YNFKEQ. Trimming cost V 4 bases and J 2 bases, with 12 bases left between them. The CDR3 covers 14 residues. The CDR3 DNA sequence: TGTGCCAGCAGCCCTACGGGGAATCCCTACGAGCAGTACTTC. This translates into CASSPTGNPYEQYF.

The table lists this clonotype with a few counts. J is TRBJ2-5 and V is TRBV4-3, with D tentatively TRBD2 (7 bases). The CDR3 has 16 residues. V was shortened by 4 bases and J by 2 bases, with 17 bases between the two germline ends. Germline-derived CDR1 and CDR2 are LGHNA and YSLEER. In DNA, the CDR3 is TGCGCCAGCAGCCCGAGGGGGGGTAACCAGCAAGAGACCCAGTACTTC. It translates to CASSPRGGNQQETQYF.

This clonotype appeared many times. The gene calls are TRBV20-1 and TRBJ2-4; 9 bases align to TRBD1. CDR3 length equals 14 residues. The V gene end was trimmed by 5 bases and the J gene end by 3 bases; junction bases not matched to a gene: 5. The V gene's germline CDR1 is DFQATT and CDR2 SNEGSKA (reference sequence). The CDR3: CSAQTGGVKNIQYF. The CDR3 nucleotides are TGCAGTGCTCAGACAGGGGGAGTCAAAAACATTCAGTACTTC.

The V gene is TRBV7-7, the J gene TRBJ2-5, with D perhaps TRBD2 (5 bases). The V end was cut by 5 bases, the J end by 4 bases, with 14 bases between. CDR3 length: 14 residues. Germline lookup yields CDR1 SSHAT and CDR2 FNYEAQ (reference sequence). CDR3 protein: CASSRGPGGETQYF. CDR3 in DNA: TGTGCCAGCAGCCGAGGGCCTGGCGGAGAGACCCAGTACTTC.

The chain employs TRBV20-1 and TRBJ2-2; 10 bases are shared with TRBD2. Germline CDR1 reads DFQATT; CDR2 reads SNEGSKA (reference sequence). Trimming removed 1 base from V and 4 bases from J; junction bases left unmatched: 3. The CDR3 is 15 residues long. CDR3 DNA: TGCAGTGCTAGAGCTAGCGGGGGATTCACCGGGGAGCTGTTTTTT. Translation gives CSARASGGFTGELFF.

This clonotype occurred many times. The chain is built from TRBV27 and TRBJ2-3; 7 positions match TRBD2. The CDR3 length is 13 residues. V lost 7 bases to trimming and J lost 6 bases; unmatched junction nucleotides: 7. Germline V gene sequence: CDR1 MNHEY, CDR2 SMNVEV (reference sequence). The CDR3 DNA reads TGTGCCAGCATGGTGCAGCGGGGTGATACGCAGTATTTT. Protein sequence: CASMVQRGDTQYF.

This clonotype was seen repeatedly, ten times or more. The chain uses TRBV5-1 and TRBJ2-5; TRBD1 might be the D (5 bases). The V and J ends lost 2 bases and 5 bases respectively, with 7 bases between them. In germline, CDR1 is SGHRS, CDR2 YFSETQ. The CDR3 length is 12 residues. The CDR3, as DNA: TGCGCCAGCAGCTTTAAGGGGGAGACCCAGTACTTC. Translated: CASSFKGETQYF. The whole variable domain, filled in from reference TRBV5-1 and TRBJ2-5, reads KAGVTQTPRYLIKTRGQQVTLSCSPISGHRSVSWYQQTPGQGLQFLFEYFSETQRNKGNFPGRFSGRQFSNSRSEMNVSTLELGDSALYLCASSFKGETQYFGPGTRLLVL.

The chain links TRBV20-1 to TRBJ1-5, with D perhaps matching TRBD1 (6 bases). The CDR3 is made up of 15 amino acids. Trimming pared 3 bases from V and 4 bases from J, leaving 16 bases between. Germline V lookup: CDR1 DFQATT, CDR2 SNEGSKA (reference sequence). Here the CDR3 reads CSASEVQGRNQPQHF. As DNA, the CDR3 is TGCAGTGCTAGTGAGGTTCAGGGGAGGAATCAGCCCCAGCATTTT.